This is a list of T cell receptor beta chains from one sample in a study of cytomegalovirus exposure and HLA in healthy donors. Libraries were prepared by immunoSEQ multiplex PCR; TCRdb keeps only in-frame clonotypes and omits some of them. The table includes 150,000 to 200,000 clones, 80% to 85% detected once. Sequenced sample: PBMCs. Receptor source: a boy aged 10-17 years in good health and CMV-seronegative. Both conserved end residues are part of each CDR3. Each record gives: D gene, J gene, V gene, CDR3 length, clone size, CDR3 protein, CDR3 DNA. The D gene is left open where the match is weak. Only some rows state a clone size, as once, few, many or a class for expanded clones.

d_call: TRBD2
j_call: TRBJ2-7
v_call: TRBV11-3
cdr3_length: 15
clone_size: once
cdr3_aa: CASSLTPGLVHEQYF
cdr3_nt: TGTGCCAGCAGCTTGACCCCGGGACTAGTCCACGAGCAGTACTTC

d_call: NA
j_call: TRBJ1-2
v_call: TRBV5-4
cdr3_length: 15
clone_size: NA
cdr3_aa: CASSLDQGIVDGYTF
cdr3_nt: TGTGCCAGCAGCTTGGATCAGGGAATTGTCGATGGCTACACCTTC

d_call: NA
j_call: TRBJ2-7
v_call: TRBV5-8
cdr3_length: 15
clone_size: NA
cdr3_aa: CASSLFTGILYEQYF
cdr3_nt: TGTGCCAGCAGCTTGTTCACAGGGATTCTGTACGAGCAGTACTTC

d_call: NA
j_call: TRBJ1-1
v_call: TRBV28
cdr3_length: 13
clone_size: NA
cdr3_aa: CASSLLGGGEAFF
cdr3_nt: TGTGCCAGCAGTTTATTGGGCGGGGGCGAAGCTTTCTTT

d_call: NA
j_call: TRBJ1-5
v_call: TRBV29-1
cdr3_length: 12
clone_size: NA
cdr3_aa: CSVRQGSQPQHF
cdr3_nt: TGCAGCGTTCGACAAGGCAGTCAGCCCCAGCATTTT

d_call: NA
j_call: TRBJ2-1
v_call: TRBV5-6
cdr3_length: 12
clone_size: few
cdr3_aa: CASSLATTEQFF
cdr3_nt: TGTGCCAGCAGCTTGGCCACAACAGAGCAGTTCTTC

d_call: NA
j_call: TRBJ2-1
v_call: TRBV2
cdr3_length: 13
clone_size: few
cdr3_aa: CASSVGQLNEQFF
cdr3_nt: TGTGCCAGCAGTGTAGGACAGCTTAATGAGCAGTTCTTC

d_call: TRBD2
j_call: TRBJ2-1
v_call: TRBV9
cdr3_length: 17
clone_size: NA
cdr3_aa: CASSFRTSGRNYNEQFF
cdr3_nt: TGTGCCAGCAGCTTCCGGACTAGCGGGAGAAACTACAATGAGCAGTTCTTC

d_call: NA
j_call: TRBJ1-5
v_call: TRBV5-1
cdr3_length: 15
clone_size: NA
cdr3_aa: CASSLGTANYQPQHF
cdr3_nt: TGCGCCAGCAGCTTGGGGACAGCTAATTATCAGCCCCAGCATTTT

d_call: NA
j_call: TRBJ1-1
v_call: TRBV5-5
cdr3_length: 13
clone_size: NA
cdr3_aa: CASSLTDKTEAFF
cdr3_nt: TGTGCCAGCAGCTTGACAGATAAGACTGAAGCTTTCTTT

d_call: NA
j_call: TRBJ2-3
v_call: TRBV2
cdr3_length: 14
clone_size: NA
cdr3_aa: CASSGNSARDTQYF
cdr3_nt: TGTGCCAGCAGTGGGAACAGTGCCCGAGATACGCAGTATTTT

d_call: NA
j_call: TRBJ2-5
v_call: TRBV27
cdr3_length: 13
clone_size: NA
cdr3_aa: CASTLAPQETQYF
cdr3_nt: TGTGCCAGCACCCTAGCACCCCAAGAGACCCAGTACTTC

d_call: NA
j_call: TRBJ2-1
v_call: TRBV5-6
cdr3_length: 15
clone_size: few
cdr3_aa: CASSFSLDGTGEQFF
cdr3_nt: TGTGCCAGCAGCTTCTCCTTGGACGGCACGGGGGAGCAGTTCTTC

d_call: NA
j_call: TRBJ1-1
v_call: TRBV6-1
cdr3_length: 15
clone_size: NA
cdr3_aa: CASSERGGLGTEAFF
cdr3_nt: TGTGCCAGCAGTGAACGGGGGGGCTTGGGGACTGAAGCTTTCTTT

d_call: NA
j_call: TRBJ2-2
v_call: TRBV5-6
cdr3_length: 16
clone_size: NA
cdr3_aa: CASSGPTRGTTGELFF
cdr3_nt: TGTGCCAGCAGCGGCCCTACTAGGGGGACCACCGGGGAGCTGTTTTTT

d_call: NA
j_call: TRBJ2-1
v_call: TRBV13
cdr3_length: 15
clone_size: NA
cdr3_aa: CASSFRRGTYNEQFF
cdr3_nt: TGTGCCAGCAGCTTTCGGCGGGGAACCTACAATGAGCAGTTCTTC

d_call: NA
j_call: TRBJ2-7
v_call: TRBV4-1
cdr3_length: 15
clone_size: NA
cdr3_aa: CASSRFSGSSYEQYF
cdr3_nt: TGCGCCAGCAGCCGTTTTAGCGGAAGCTCCTACGAGCAGTACTTC

d_call: NA
j_call: TRBJ2-7
v_call: TRBV5-6
cdr3_length: 15
clone_size: NA
cdr3_aa: CASSRWAGDLRGQYF
cdr3_nt: TGTGCCAGCAGCCGGTGGGCAGGGGATCTCCGAGGGCAGTACTTC

d_call: TRBD2
j_call: TRBJ2-1
v_call: TRBV9
cdr3_length: 19
clone_size: NA
cdr3_aa: CASSLRTSGGQPQNNEQFF
cdr3_nt: TGTGCCAGCAGCCTAAGGACTAGCGGGGGCCAACCCCAAAATAATGAGCAGTTCTTC

d_call: NA
j_call: TRBJ1-2
v_call: TRBV7-3
cdr3_length: 14
clone_size: NA
cdr3_aa: CASSLTATGYGYTF
cdr3_nt: TGTGCCAGCAGCTTAACCGCCACAGGATATGGCTACACCTTC

d_call: NA
j_call: TRBJ2-7
v_call: TRBV29-1
cdr3_length: 11
clone_size: NA
cdr3_aa: CSVGGGREQYF
cdr3_nt: TGCAGCGTTGGGGGGGGGCGAGAGCAGTACTTC

d_call: NA
j_call: TRBJ2-7
v_call: TRBV6-6
cdr3_length: 14
clone_size: few
cdr3_aa: CASSYDRLPYEQYF
cdr3_nt: TGTGCCAGCAGTTACGACAGGCTACCCTACGAGCAGTACTTC

d_call: NA
j_call: TRBJ1-5
v_call: TRBV19
cdr3_length: 16
clone_size: NA
cdr3_aa: CASSIGWERGRQPQHF
cdr3_nt: TGTGCCAGTAGTATAGGTTGGGAGCGGGGGCGGCAGCCCCAGCATTTT

d_call: NA
j_call: TRBJ1-2
v_call: TRBV29-1
cdr3_length: 11
clone_size: NA
cdr3_aa: CSVEKGNGYTF
cdr3_nt: TGCAGCGTTGAAAAGGGGAACGGCTACACCTTC

d_call: TRBD2
j_call: TRBJ2-1
v_call: TRBV6-4
cdr3_length: 14
clone_size: NA
cdr3_aa: CASRPGLDGGEQFF
cdr3_nt: TGTGCCAGCAGACCGGGACTCGACGGGGGGGAGCAGTTCTTC

d_call: NA
j_call: TRBJ2-7
v_call: TRBV10-3
cdr3_length: 15
clone_size: NA
cdr3_aa: CAISEGTAGVSEQYF
cdr3_nt: TGTGCCATCAGTGAGGGGACTGCGGGTGTGAGCGAGCAGTACTTC

d_call: TRBD1
j_call: TRBJ1-1
v_call: TRBV30
cdr3_length: 13
clone_size: few
cdr3_aa: CAWSTRGSTEAFF
cdr3_nt: TGTGCCTGGAGTACCAGGGGGAGCACTGAAGCTTTCTTT

d_call: NA
j_call: TRBJ2-7
v_call: TRBV29-1
cdr3_length: 14
clone_size: NA
cdr3_aa: CSVSTGSFSYEQYF
cdr3_nt: TGCAGCGTTTCTACAGGCTCCTTTTCCTACGAGCAGTACTTC

d_call: TRBD1
j_call: TRBJ2-7
v_call: TRBV27
cdr3_length: 13
clone_size: NA
cdr3_aa: CASSTYRGDEQYF
cdr3_nt: TGTGCCAGCAGTACGTACAGGGGGGACGAGCAGTACTTC

d_call: NA
j_call: TRBJ1-1
v_call: TRBV18
cdr3_length: 15
clone_size: NA
cdr3_aa: CASSPRDTRSTEAFF
cdr3_nt: TGTGCCAGCTCACCGCGAGATACCCGAAGTACTGAAGCTTTCTTT

d_call: NA
j_call: TRBJ1-2
v_call: TRBV18
cdr3_length: 17
clone_size: NA
cdr3_aa: CASSPLGAAQDIYGYTF
cdr3_nt: TGTGCCAGCTCACCTTTGGGGGCCGCCCAGGATATCTATGGCTACACCTTC

d_call: TRBD1
j_call: TRBJ1-5
v_call: TRBV2
cdr3_length: 15
clone_size: few
cdr3_aa: CASSYTGTANQPQHF
cdr3_nt: TGTGCCAGCAGTTATACCGGGACAGCAAATCAGCCCCAGCATTTT

d_call: TRBD1
j_call: TRBJ1-3
v_call: TRBV10-3
cdr3_length: 20
clone_size: NA
cdr3_aa: CAISGGPGQGRTNSGNTIYF
cdr3_nt: TGTGCCATCAGTGGTGGTCCGGGACAGGGTCGTACAAACTCTGGAAACACCATATATTTT

d_call: NA
j_call: TRBJ1-1
v_call: TRBV5-1
cdr3_length: 14
clone_size: NA
cdr3_aa: CASSLDSPGTEAFF
cdr3_nt: TGCGCCAGCAGCTTGGATTCTCCGGGCACTGAAGCTTTCTTT

d_call: TRBD1
j_call: TRBJ1-1
v_call: TRBV27
cdr3_length: 14
clone_size: NA
cdr3_aa: CASSLSSGQGGRFF
cdr3_nt: TGTGCCAGCAGTTTATCGTCGGGACAGGGGGGAAGATTCTTT

d_call: TRBD1
j_call: TRBJ1-2
v_call: TRBV28
cdr3_length: 14
clone_size: NA
cdr3_aa: CASSLPDRGHGYTF
cdr3_nt: TGTGCCAGCAGTTTACCGGACAGGGGCCATGGCTACACCTTC

d_call: TRBD1
j_call: TRBJ1-6
v_call: TRBV6-1
cdr3_length: 15
clone_size: few
cdr3_aa: CASGYPGQGNSPLHF
cdr3_nt: TGTGCCAGCGGGTACCCCGGACAGGGGAATTCACCCCTCCACTTT

d_call: NA
j_call: TRBJ2-7
v_call: TRBV30
cdr3_length: 13
clone_size: once
cdr3_aa: CAWSVGLFYEQYF
cdr3_nt: TGTGCCTGGAGTGTTGGCCTCTTCTACGAGCAGTACTTC

d_call: NA
j_call: TRBJ1-5
v_call: TRBV28
cdr3_length: 14
clone_size: NA
cdr3_aa: CASTPFRGNQPQHF
cdr3_nt: TGTGCCAGCACCCCGTTTCGAGGCAATCAGCCCCAGCATTTT

d_call: NA
j_call: TRBJ2-1
v_call: TRBV7-9
cdr3_length: 12
clone_size: NA
cdr3_aa: CASSILDNEQFF
cdr3_nt: TGTGCCAGCAGCATACTGGACAATGAGCAGTTCTTC

d_call: TRBD2
j_call: TRBJ2-7
v_call: TRBV7-8
cdr3_length: 18
clone_size: NA
cdr3_aa: CASSLEAPSSGRTYEQYF
cdr3_nt: TGTGCCAGCAGCCTAGAAGCCCCTTCTAGCGGGAGGACCTACGAGCAGTACTTC